This note documents a single TCR beta chain sequence. What it binds is unknown. As to time point: cycle 4 day 1 (C4D1), after more than five weeks of nivolumab. In every patient, relapse followed autologous stem cell transplantation, while exposure to brentuximab vedotin differed. Researchers pulled CD8+ T cells out of thawed PBMCs using magnetic negative selection. The data were produced by immunoSEQ multiplex PCR, yet TCRdb's version contains in-frame clones alone and is incomplete. The table has 2,500 to 3,500 clones, 75% to 90% seen once. This specimen comes from a study of PD-1 blockade in classical Hodgkin lymphoma. Study context: The nivolumab dose that patients received was 3 mg/kg, given intravenously every 2 weeks. Study-wide results and limits: Reported baseline diversity: healthy donors highest, relapsed/refractory patients lowest. Similar baseline diversity was found in complete responders and newly diagnosed patients. Patients who began taking nivolumab under 1 year after ASCT were left out.

Germline V CDR1 and CDR2: MDHEN, SYDVKM. The CDR3 length is 14 residues. V was pared by 6 bases and J by 1 base, with 6 bases of the junction left unmatched. The chain employs TRBV28 and TRBJ2-7, with 7 bases aligning to TRBD2. The sample was CD8+ T cells from blood, taken before the fourth cycle of nivolumab. The receptor was derived from a human donor with classical Hodgkin lymphoma. CDR3: CASRNLAESYEQYF. CDR3 nucleotide sequence: TGTGCCAGCAGAAATCTAGCGGAATCCTACGAGCAGTACTTC.